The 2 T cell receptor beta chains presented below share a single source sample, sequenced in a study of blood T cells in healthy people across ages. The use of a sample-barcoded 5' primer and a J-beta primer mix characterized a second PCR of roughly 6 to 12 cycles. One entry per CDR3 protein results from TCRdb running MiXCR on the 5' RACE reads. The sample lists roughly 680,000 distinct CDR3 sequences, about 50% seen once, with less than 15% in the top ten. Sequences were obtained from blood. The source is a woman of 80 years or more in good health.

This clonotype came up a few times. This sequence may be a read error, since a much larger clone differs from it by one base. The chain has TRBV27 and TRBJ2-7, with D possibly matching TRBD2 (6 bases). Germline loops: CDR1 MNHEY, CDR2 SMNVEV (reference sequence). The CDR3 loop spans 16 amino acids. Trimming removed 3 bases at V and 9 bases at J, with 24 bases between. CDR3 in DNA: TGTGCCAGCAGTTTGCTTGTGCGGGACCCATTACGTGGGCAGTACTTC. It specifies CASSLLVRDPLRGQYF.

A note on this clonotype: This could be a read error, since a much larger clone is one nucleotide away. The CDR3: CASSSLAAPGNEQFF. The CDR3 DNA reads TGCGCCAGCAGCTCACTAGCGGCCCCTGGCAATGAGCAGTTCTTC. The chain employs TRBV4-1 and TRBJ2-1, with TRBD2 matching over 8 bases. Trimming cost V 5 bases and J 6 bases; bases outside gene matches: 9. From germline, CDR1 is MGHRA and CDR2 YSYEKL. The CDR3 runs 15 residues.